These T cell receptor beta chains were read from a single sample in a study of blood T cells in healthy people across ages. TCRdb itself ran the 5' RACE reads through MiXCR, one entry per CDR3 protein. The profile shows around 1,000,000 distinct CDR3 sequences, 25% of them singletons. This sample also appeared in a second study, on T cells of mothers and their children.

The sequenced material came from blood. These receptors came from a girl aged 2 to 10 in good health. CDR3s include the opening cysteine and the closing phenylalanine or tryptophan. The order of the fields is V gene, D gene, CDR3 protein. The D gene is left open where the match is weak.

TRBV6-1,NA,CASSGVDEQFF
TRBV7-9,NA,CASSNIEVIRYNEQFF
TRBV5-6,TRBD2,CASSFAGEGYNEQFF
TRBV15,NA,CATNSGNTIYF
TRBV29-1,NA,CSAGGGHSYNEQFF
TRBV7-2,NA,CASRSPGEEGYTF
TRBV12-3/TRBV12-4,NA,CASSPDRVRTLYGYTF
TRBV4-1,NA,CASSLDSVDSLSSSNTGELFF
TRBV28,NA,CASSYESGQETQYF
TRBV7-2,NA,CASSLVTWEKLFF
TRBV28,NA,CASSLGQQRAFF
TRBV15,NA,CATSRDPNERLLSYEQYF
TRBV2,NA,CASSAEVGELFF
TRBV7-9,TRBD2,CASTNERLAGGPGEQFF
TRBV9,TRBD1,CASSPTGATNEKLFF
TRBV6-2/TRBV6-3,NA,CASSLRTPRANEQFF
TRBV5-1,TRBD1,CASSGGTGEYGYTF
TRBV11-2,NA,CASSIHTGELFF
TRBV11-2,NA,CASSLVPDNVFYEQYF
TRBV5-5,TRBD2,CASMESSGYEQYF
TRBV15,NA,CATSRDQDTEAFF
TRBV10-3,NA,CAISESSGLQYF
TRBV4-1,NA,CASSQDQPRQEKETQYF
TRBV29-1,NA,CSVGGLGGETQYF
TRBV6-6,NA,CASSQGYGYEQYF
TRBV4-1,NA,CASSQFERQVFYEQYF
TRBV11-1,TRBD1,CASSSSVGDSSYEQYF
TRBV27,NA,CASVGGDYGYTF
TRBV12-5,TRBD1,CASGEGGAGYGYTF
TRBV24-1,TRBD1,CATSDGTGVEALHF